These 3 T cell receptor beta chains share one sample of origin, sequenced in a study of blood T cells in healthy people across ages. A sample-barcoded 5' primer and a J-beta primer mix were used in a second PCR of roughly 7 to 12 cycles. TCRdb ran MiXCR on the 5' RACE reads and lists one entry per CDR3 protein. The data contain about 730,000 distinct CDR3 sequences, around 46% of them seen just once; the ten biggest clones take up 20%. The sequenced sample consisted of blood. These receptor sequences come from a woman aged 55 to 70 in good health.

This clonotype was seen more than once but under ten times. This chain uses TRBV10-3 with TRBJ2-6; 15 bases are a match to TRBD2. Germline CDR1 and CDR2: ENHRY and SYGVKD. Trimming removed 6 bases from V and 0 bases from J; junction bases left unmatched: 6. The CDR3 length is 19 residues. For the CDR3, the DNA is TGTGCCATCAGGCCGGGACTAGCGGGAGGTCGCTCTGGGGCCAACGTCCTGACTTTC. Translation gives CAIRPGLAGGRSGANVLTF.

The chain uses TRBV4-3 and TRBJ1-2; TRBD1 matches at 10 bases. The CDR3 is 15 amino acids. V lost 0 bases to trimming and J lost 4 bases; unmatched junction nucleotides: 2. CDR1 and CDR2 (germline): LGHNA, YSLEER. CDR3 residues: CASSQEGDRGYGYTF. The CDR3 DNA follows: TGCGCCAGCAGCCAAGAGGGGGACAGGGGCTATGGCTACACCTTC.

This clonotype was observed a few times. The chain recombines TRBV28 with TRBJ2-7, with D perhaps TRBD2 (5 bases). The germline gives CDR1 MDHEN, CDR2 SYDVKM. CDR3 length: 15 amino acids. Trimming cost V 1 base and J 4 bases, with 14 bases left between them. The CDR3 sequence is CASSLLASSGYEQYF. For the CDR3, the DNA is TGTGCCAGCAGTTTATTGGCCTCCAGCGGTTACGAGCAGTACTTC.